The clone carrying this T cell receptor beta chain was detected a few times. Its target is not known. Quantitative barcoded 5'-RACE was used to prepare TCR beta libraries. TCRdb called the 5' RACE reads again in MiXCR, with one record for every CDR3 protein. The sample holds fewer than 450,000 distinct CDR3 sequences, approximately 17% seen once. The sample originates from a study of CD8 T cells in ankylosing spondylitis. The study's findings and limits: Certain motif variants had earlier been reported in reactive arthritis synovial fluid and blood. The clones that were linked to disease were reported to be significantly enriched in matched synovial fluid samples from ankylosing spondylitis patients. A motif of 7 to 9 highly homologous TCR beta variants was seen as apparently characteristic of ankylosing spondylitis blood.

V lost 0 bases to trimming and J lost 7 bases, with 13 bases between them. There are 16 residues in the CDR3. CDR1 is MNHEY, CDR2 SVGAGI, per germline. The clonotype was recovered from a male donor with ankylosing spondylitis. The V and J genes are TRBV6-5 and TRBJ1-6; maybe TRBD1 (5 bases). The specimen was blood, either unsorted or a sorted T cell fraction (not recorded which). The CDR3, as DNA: TGTGCCAGCAGTTACTCGCGGGGGAAGGGGAATTCACCCCTCCACTTT. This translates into CASSYSRGKGNSPLHF.